This T cell receptor beta chain was captured by sequencing in a study of cytotoxic CD8 clonotypes in ibrutinib-treated CLL. V gave up 10 bases and J gave up 3 bases; unmatched junction bases: 11. The CDR3 spans 14 residues. Germline values: CDR1 LNHDA, CDR2 SQIVND (reference sequence). Using immunoSEQ multiplex PCR, the repertoire was profiled, and TCRdb retains in-frame clones only, with some absent. The table shows hundreds of thousands of clones, with about four fifths occurring only once. This clone appeared once. This clonotype was sampled from a human donor with chronic lymphocytic leukemia. V gene TRBV19 combines with J gene TRBJ2-7, with TRBD2 matching over 8 bases. The starting material was PBMCs, obtained after 12 months of ibrutinib treatment. Here the CDR3 reads CATSGGRNDYEQYF. The CDR3 DNA is TGTGCCACCAGCGGCGGGAGGAACGACTACGAGCAGTACTTC. The entire variable domain, with the rest obtained from reference TRBV19 and TRBJ2-7, is as follows: DGGITQSPKYLFRKEGQNVTLSCEQNLNHDAMYWYRQDPGQGLRLIYYSQIVNDFQKGDIAEGYSVSREKKESFPLTVTSAQKNPTAFYLCATSGGRNDYEQYFGPGTRLTVT.